What follows describes a single T cell receptor beta chain. The data stem from a study of tumor and adjacent non-tumor tissue in lung cancer. The library came from three nested PCR rounds adapted from ARM-PCR protocols. Each CDR3 protein is one row after TCRdb ran MiXCR on the multiplex PCR reads. This table has 90,000 to 100,000 distinct CDR3 sequences, roughly 78% appearing once. The CDR3 totals 15 residues. V was clipped by 11 bases and J by 5 bases, with 21 bases between them. Germline V gene data show CDR1 as MGHRA and CDR2 as YSYEKL. RNA was extracted from bulk tissue without any cell sorting. Distant lung tissue was collected more than 3 cm away from the tumor edge.

The sequence derives from a man between 60 and 75 years old with small cell lung cancer. This chain joins TRBV4-1 and TRBJ2-2; D may be TRBD1 (7 bases). Source material: distant non-tumor lung tissue. DNA of the CDR3: TGCGCCGACAACAGCAGGGGGGCCTATACCGGGGAGCTGTTTTTT. This encodes CADNSRGAYTGELFF.